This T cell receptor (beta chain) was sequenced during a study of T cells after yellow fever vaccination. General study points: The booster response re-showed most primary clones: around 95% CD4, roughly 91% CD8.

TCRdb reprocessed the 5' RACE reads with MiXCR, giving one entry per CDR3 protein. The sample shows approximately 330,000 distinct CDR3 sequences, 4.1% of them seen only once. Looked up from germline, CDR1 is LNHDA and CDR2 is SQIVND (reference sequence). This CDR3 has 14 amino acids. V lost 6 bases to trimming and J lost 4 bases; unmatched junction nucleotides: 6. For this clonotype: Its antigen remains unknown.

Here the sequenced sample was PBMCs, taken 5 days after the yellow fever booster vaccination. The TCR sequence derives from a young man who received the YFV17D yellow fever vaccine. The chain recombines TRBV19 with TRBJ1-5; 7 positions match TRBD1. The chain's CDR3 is CASSPDRTNQPQHF. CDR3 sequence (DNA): TGTGCCAGTAGCCCGGACAGGACGAATCAGCCCCAGCATTTT.